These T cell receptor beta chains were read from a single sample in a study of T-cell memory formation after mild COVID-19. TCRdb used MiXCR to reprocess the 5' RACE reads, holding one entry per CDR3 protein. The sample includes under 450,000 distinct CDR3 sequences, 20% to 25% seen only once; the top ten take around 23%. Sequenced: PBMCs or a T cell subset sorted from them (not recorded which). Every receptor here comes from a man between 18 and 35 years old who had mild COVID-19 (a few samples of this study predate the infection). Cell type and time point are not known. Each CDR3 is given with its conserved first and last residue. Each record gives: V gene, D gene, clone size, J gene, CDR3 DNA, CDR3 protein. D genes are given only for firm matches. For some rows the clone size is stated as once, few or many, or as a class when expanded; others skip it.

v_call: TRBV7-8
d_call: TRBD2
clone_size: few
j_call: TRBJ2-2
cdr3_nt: TGTGCCAGCAGCTTACCGCCCAGCGGGGCCACCGGGGAGCTGTTTTTT
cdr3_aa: CASSLPPSGATGELFF

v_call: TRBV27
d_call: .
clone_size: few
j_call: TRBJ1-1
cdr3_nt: TGTGCCAGCAGTCCCGGGACACCCCTTCAGGGCACTGAAGCTTTCTTT
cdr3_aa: CASSPGTPLQGTEAFF

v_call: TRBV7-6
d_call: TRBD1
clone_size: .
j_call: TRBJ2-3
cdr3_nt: TGTGCCAGCAGCAAGGAGGGACAGGGCACAGATACGCAGTATTTT
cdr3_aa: CASSKEGQGTDTQYF

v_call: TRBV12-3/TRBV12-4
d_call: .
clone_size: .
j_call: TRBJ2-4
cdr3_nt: TGTGCCAGCAGTCCTACAGTGGTTTTAAACATTCAGTACTTC
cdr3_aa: CASSPTVVLNIQYF

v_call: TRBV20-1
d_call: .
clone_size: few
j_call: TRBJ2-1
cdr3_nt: TGCAGTGCTCGAGGTGAGCAGTTCTTC
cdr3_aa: CSARGEQFF

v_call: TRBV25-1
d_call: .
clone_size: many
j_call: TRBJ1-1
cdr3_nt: TGTGCCAGCAGTGAGTCTAAGGACGCGAACACTGAAGCTTTCTTT
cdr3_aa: CASSESKDANTEAFF

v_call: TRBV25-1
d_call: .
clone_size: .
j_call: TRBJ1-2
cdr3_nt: TGTGCCAGCAGTGAAACAACAGGATTGAGCGGCTACACCTTC
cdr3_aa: CASSETTGLSGYTF

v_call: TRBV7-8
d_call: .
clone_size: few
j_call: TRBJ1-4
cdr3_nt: TGTGCCAGCAGCCCAAGTTGGGGTGGTAATGAAAAACTGTTTTTT
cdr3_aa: CASSPSWGGNEKLFF

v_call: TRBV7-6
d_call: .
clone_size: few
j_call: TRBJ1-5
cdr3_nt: TGTGCCAGCAGCTTGAGCTCAGGGAACGGTCAGCCCCAGCATTTT
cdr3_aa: CASSLSSGNGQPQHF

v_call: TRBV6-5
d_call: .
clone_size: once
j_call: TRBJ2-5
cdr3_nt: TGTGCCAGCAGTTACTCGGGTGGGGGCGCGGAGACCCAGTACTTC
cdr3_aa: CASSYSGGGAETQYF

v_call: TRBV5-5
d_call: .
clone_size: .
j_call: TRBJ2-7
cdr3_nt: TGTGCCAGCAGCTTACAGGGAAACTACGAGCAGTACTTC
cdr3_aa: CASSLQGNYEQYF

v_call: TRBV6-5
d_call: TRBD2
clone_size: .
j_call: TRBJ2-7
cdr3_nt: TGTGCCAGCAGTTACGGGGGGGACTACGAGCAGTACTTC
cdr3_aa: CASSYGGDYEQYF

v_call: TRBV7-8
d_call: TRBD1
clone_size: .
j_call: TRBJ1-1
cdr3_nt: TGTGCCAGCAGCCCCCGACAGGGCGTAGGGACTGAAGCTTTCTTT
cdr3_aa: CASSPRQGVGTEAFF

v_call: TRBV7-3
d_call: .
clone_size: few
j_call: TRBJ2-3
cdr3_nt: TGTGCCAGCAGCTTCAGTTACAGGATCACAGATACGCAGTATTTT
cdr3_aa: CASSFSYRITDTQYF

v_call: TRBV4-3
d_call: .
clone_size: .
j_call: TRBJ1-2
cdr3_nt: TGCGCCAGCAGCCAAGGATCGCGGGGGACGGATGGCTACACCTTC
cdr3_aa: CASSQGSRGTDGYTF

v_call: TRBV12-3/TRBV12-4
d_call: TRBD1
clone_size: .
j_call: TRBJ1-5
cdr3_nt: TGTGCCAGCAGTCCTTCCGGGACAGGTGATGATCAGCCCCAGCATTTT
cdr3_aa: CASSPSGTGDDQPQHF

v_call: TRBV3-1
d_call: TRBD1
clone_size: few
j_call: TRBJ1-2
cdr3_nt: TGTGCCAGCAGTTTGACAGGGGGCAACTATGGCTACACCTTC
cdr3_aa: CASSLTGGNYGYTF

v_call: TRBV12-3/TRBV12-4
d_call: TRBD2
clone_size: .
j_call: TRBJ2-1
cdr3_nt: TGTGCCAGCAGTCCCCGGACTAGGGACAATGAGCAGTTCTTC
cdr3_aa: CASSPRTRDNEQFF

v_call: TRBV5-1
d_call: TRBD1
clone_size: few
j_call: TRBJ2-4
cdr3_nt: TGCGCCAGCAGCCCGGACAGGGAGGTGGCCAAAAACATTCAGTACTTC
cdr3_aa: CASSPDREVAKNIQYF

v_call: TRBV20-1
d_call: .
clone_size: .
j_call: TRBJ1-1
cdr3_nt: TGCAGTGCTAGAGGAGCGTACGGGGAGGACACTGAAGCTTTCTTT
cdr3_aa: CSARGAYGEDTEAFF

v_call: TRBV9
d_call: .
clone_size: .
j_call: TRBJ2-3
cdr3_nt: TGTGCCAGCAGCGTAGGTCAGGGGAATACGCAGTATTTT
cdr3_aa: CASSVGQGNTQYF

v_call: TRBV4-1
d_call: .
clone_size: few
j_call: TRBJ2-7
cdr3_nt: TGCGCCAGCAGCACAGCCCAGGGCTCGGGCGAGCAGTACTTC
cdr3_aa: CASSTAQGSGEQYF

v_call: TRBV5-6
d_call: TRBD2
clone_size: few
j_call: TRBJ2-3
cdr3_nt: TGTGCCAGCAGAACGACTAGCGGGGCAGATACGCAGTATTTT
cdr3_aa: CASRTTSGADTQYF

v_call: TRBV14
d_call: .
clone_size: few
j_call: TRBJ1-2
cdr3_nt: TGTGCCAGCAGCCCACGGGGGCCCGAGGGCGGCTACACCTTC
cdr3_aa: CASSPRGPEGGYTF

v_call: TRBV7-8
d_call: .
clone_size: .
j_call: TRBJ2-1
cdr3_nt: TGTGCCAGCAGCTTCAGATATCTGAGCTCCTACAATGAGCAGTTCTTC
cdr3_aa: CASSFRYLSSYNEQFF

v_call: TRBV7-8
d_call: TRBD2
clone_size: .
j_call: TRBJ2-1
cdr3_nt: TGTGCCAGCAGCTTTGTCGCGGGGGTCTACAATGAGCAGTTCTTC
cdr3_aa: CASSFVAGVYNEQFF

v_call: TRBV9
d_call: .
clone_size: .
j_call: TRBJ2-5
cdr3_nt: TGTGCCAGCAGCGCCGGTCCGGGACATTCGGAGACCCAGTACTTC
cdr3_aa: CASSAGPGHSETQYF

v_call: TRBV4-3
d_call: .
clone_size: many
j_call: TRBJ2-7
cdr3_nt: TGCGCCAGCAGCCCAAACCGTGCGGGAAGCTACGAGCAGTACTTC
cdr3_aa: CASSPNRAGSYEQYF

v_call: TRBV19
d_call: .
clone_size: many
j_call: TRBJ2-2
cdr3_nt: TGTGCCAGTAGTGGAACCGGGGAGCTGTTTTTT
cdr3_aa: CASSGTGELFF

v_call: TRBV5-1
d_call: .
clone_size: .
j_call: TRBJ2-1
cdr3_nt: TGCGCCAGCAGCGAAGAACAGGGTCCCCCCTACAATGAGCAGTTCTTC
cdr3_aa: CASSEEQGPPYNEQFF

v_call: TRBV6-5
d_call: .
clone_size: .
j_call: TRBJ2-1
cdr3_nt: TGTGCCAGCAGTTACTCGGCTGGAGCTAGATCCATTGAGCAGTTCTTC
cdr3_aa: CASSYSAGARSIEQFF

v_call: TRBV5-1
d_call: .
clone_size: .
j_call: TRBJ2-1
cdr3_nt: TGCGCCAGCAGCTTGGCCGGACCCCTGGACTGGGGTAATGAGCAGTTCTTC
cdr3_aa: CASSLAGPLDWGNEQFF

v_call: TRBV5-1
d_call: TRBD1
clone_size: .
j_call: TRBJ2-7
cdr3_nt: TGCGCCAGCAGCTTTAGGGACAGGGGAAACGAGCAGTACTTC
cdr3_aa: CASSFRDRGNEQYF

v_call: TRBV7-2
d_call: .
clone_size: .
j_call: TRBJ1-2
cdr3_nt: TGTGCCAGCACTACGGGGTATGGCTACACCTTC
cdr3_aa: CASTTGYGYTF